The sequence of this TCR beta chain was determined in a study of radiation and T cells in renal cell carcinoma. As for time point: blood 2 weeks post-SBRT. Treatment of the sample: 15 Gy SBRT to primary tumor, nephrectomy 4 weeks later. Clear cell pathology was present in this patient's renal cell carcinoma. Clones were read by immunoSEQ multiplex PCR, and TCRdb kept only the in-frame ones, dropping some. The table includes 100,000 to 150,000 clones, around 82% detected once. V shed 4 bases, J shed 4 bases, and the junction held 4 bases outside the gene matches. The CDR3 runs to 15 residues. From germline, CDR1 is LNHDA and CDR2 SQIVND (reference sequence).

The chain is built from TRBV19 and TRBJ2-1; 10 bases align to TRBD2. This receptor was identified in a man aged 50 to 59 with renal cell carcinoma. Material: blood, obtained from a patient whose treatment included radiotherapy and nephrectomy. This chain's CDR3 is CASSRAGGVYNEQFF. The CDR3 nucleotides are TGTGCCAGTAGTAGAGCGGGAGGGGTGTACAATGAGCAGTTCTTC. Full variable domain (missing parts from reference TRBV19 and TRBJ2-1): DGGITQSPKYLFRKEGQNVTLSCEQNLNHDAMYWYRQDPGQGLRLIYYSQIVNDFQKGDIAEGYSVSREKKESFPLTVTSAQKNPTAFYLCASSRAGGVYNEQFFGPGTRLTVL.